A single T cell receptor (beta chain) is shown here with its context. The antigen remains undetermined. These data belong to a study of OX40 agonist ivuxolimab in advanced cancers. Overall study context: Eligibility admitted prior anti-PD-1, anti-PD-L1 or anti-CTLA-4 therapy; about 42% had some.

The CDR3 is 14 amino acids. The germline V gene has CDR1 MNHNY and CDR2 SVGAGI (reference sequence). The trim removed 7 bases at V and 4 bases at J, leaving 7 bases unmatched. Clones were read by immunoSEQ multiplex PCR, and TCRdb kept only the in-frame ones, dropping some. The sample comprises more than 50,000 clones, 82% of which are singletons, and 1.4% to 1.5% rests with the top ten. Whole-study results and caveats: CD8+ T cells were the subset that, on average, had more expanded clones than CD4+.

The sequence was collected from an adult with an advanced solid tumor such as melanoma, head and neck, liver or kidney cancer. V and J are TRBV6-6 and TRBJ2-7, with 10 positions matching TRBD1. This sample comprised CD4+ or CD8+ T cells sorted from blood, obtained in a trial of the OX40 agonist ivuxolimab. CDR3 residues: CASTFDRGQYEQYF. The CDR3 DNA follows: TGTGCCAGCACCTTCGACAGGGGGCAGTACGAGCAGTACTTC.